This TCR beta chain was captured by sequencing in a study of cytomegalovirus exposure and HLA in healthy donors. Findings and limits, study-wide: As a later analysis showed, a missense DCLRE1C variant was linked to trimming of TCR beta V- and J-genes. According to the study, roughly 160 TCR beta chains were cytomegalovirus-associated. Within the data, a cluster of highly shared sequence variants was likely a sequencing artifact. According to a later analysis, most TCR beta chains associated with CMV appeared HLA-restricted.

Both 60 Vbeta primers and 13 Jbeta primers went into the PCR. Method: immunoSEQ multiplex PCR; TCRdb's copy keeps in-frame clones and lacks some. In the table there are about 76,000 clones, under 80% of which are singletons. To note about this clone: Its antigen is not identified.

Germline assignment: CDR1 SEHNR and CDR2 FQNEAQ (reference sequence). The CDR3 runs 14 residues. V shed 3 bases and J shed 3 bases, with 9 bases lying between them. This TCR derives from a man in his 60s in good health and CMV-seropositive. J is TRBJ1-5 and V is TRBV7-9, with D maybe TRBD1 (6 bases). Input material: PBMCs. Written as DNA, the CDR3 is TGTGCCAGCAGCTTGGGGACATTCAATCAGCCCCAGCATTTT. This sequence encodes CASSLGTFNQPQHF.